This T cell receptor (beta chain) is drawn from a study of T cells in women clearing cervical HPV infection. Across the whole study: Control women cleared a single incident HPV16 infection within 12 months. Case blood was drawn a median approximately five months after lesion detection. HLA type stays a possible confounder, typing being limited. Whole-study results and caveats: CIN3+ cases had significantly higher TCR repertoire richness than controls, but evenness did not differ.

Germline V gene sequence: CDR1 MDHEN, CDR2 SYDVKM. The ends lost 6 bases at V and 0 bases at J; junction bases unmatched: 7. The CDR3 spans 15 residues. TCRdb keeps only in-frame clones here, not all; method: immunoSEQ multiplex PCR. The repertoire table contains about 20,000 clones. Of note for this clone: The target antigen is unknown. Read data end 3 residues before the CDR3 end; the end is taken from the germline J gene.

This chain connects TRBV28 to TRBJ1-1, with 7 bases matching TRBD1. The sequence derives from a woman aged 18-70 years with a cervical HPV16 infection that either progressed to CIN3+ or cleared (not recorded which). Sequencing was carried out using blood buffy coat. Incomplete CDR3 DNA: TGTGCCAGCAGCCACCCACAGGGGATGAACACTGAA. Encoded protein: CASSHPQGMNTE. The full CDR3 protein is CASSHPQGMNTEAFF. Filled out from reference TRBV28 and TRBJ1-1, the complete variable domain reads DVKVTQSSRYLVKRTGEKVFLECVQDMDHENMFWYRQDPGLGLRLIYFSYDVKMKEKGDIPEGYSVSREKKERFSLILESASTNQTSMYLCASSHPQGMNTEAFFGQGTRLTVV.